This TCR beta chain stems from a study of beta chain features in type 1 diabetes. Across the whole study: Patients looked much like healthy donors when it came to age, gender and cell yields.

The entirety of the isolated RNA underwent reverse transcription, so expressed TCRB transcripts were sequenced. The read count averaged about 3.57 million across naive, central memory and regulatory T cell samples. The repertoire was sequenced with immunoSEQ multiplex PCR; TCRdb's copy has only in-frame clones and lacks some. The sample lists around 250,000 clones; 25% to 30% were seen once. Broader study findings: A cDNA-based sequencing approach could over-represent cells with high TCR expression.

Concerning this clone itself: Its antigen is as yet unknown.

Germline CDR1 reads SEHNR; CDR2 reads FQNEAQ (reference sequence). Deletions cut 0 bases from V and 6 bases from J, with 12 bases between. The CDR3 contains 14 residues. This clonotype originated in a man younger than 45 in good health. Sequencing used central memory CD4+ T cells from blood. The chain carries TRBV7-9 and TRBJ2-7, with D perhaps TRBD1 or TRBD2 (6 bases each). In DNA, the CDR3 is TGTGCCAGCAGCTTAGCAGGGGGGATAAGCGAGCAGTACTTC. This encodes CASSLAGGISEQYF.